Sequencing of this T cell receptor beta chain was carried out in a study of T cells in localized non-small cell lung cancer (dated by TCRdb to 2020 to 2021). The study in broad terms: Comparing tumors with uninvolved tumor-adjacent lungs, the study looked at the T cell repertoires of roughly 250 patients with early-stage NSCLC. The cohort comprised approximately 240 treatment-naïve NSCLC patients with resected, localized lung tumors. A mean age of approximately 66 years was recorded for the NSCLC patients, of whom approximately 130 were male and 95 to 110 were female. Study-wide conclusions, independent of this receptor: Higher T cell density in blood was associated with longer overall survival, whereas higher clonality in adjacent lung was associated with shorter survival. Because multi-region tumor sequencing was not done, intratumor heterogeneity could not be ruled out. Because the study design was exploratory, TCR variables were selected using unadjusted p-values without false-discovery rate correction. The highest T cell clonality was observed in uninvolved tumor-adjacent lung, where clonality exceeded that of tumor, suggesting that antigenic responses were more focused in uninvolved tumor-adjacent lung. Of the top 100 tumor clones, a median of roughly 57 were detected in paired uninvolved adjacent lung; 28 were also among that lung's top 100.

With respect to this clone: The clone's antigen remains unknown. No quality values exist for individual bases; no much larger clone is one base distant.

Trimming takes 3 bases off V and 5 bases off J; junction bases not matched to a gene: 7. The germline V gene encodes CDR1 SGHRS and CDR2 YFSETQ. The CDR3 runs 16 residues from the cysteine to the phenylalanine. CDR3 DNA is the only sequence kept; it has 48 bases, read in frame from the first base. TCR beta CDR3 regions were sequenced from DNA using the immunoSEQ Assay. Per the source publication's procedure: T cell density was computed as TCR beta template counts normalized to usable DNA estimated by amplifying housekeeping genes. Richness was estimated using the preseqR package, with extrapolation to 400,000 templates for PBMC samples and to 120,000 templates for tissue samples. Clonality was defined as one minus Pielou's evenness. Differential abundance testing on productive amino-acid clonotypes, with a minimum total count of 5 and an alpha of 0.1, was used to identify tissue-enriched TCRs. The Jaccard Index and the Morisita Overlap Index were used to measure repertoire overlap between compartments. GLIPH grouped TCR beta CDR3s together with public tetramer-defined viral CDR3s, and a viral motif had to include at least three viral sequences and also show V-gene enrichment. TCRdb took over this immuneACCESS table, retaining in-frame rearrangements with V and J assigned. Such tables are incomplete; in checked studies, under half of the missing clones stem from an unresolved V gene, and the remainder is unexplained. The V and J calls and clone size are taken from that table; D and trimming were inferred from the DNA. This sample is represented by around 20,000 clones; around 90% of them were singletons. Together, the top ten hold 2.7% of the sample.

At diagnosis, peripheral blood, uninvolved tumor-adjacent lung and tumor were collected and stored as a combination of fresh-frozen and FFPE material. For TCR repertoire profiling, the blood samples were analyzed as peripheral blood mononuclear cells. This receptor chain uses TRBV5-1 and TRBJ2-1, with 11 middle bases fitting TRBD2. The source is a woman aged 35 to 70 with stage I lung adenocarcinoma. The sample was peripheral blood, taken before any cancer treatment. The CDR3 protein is CASSSTGTSGDNEQFF. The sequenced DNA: TGCGCCAGCAGCTCCACCGGGACTAGCGGAGACAATGAGCAGTTCTTC.